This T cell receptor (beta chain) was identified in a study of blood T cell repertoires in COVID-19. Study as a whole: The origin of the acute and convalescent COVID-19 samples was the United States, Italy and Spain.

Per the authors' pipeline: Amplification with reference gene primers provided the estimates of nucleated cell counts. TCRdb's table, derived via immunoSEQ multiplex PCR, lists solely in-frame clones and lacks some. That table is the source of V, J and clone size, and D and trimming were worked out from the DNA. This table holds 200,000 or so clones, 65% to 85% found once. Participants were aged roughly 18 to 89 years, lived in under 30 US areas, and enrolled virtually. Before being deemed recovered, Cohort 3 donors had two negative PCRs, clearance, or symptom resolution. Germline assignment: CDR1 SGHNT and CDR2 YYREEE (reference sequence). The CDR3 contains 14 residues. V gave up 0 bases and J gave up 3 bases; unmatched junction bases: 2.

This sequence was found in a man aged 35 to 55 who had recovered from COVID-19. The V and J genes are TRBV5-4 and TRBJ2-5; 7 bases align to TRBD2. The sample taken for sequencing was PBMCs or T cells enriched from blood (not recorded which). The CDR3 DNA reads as TGTGCCAGCAGCTTGGTGGGGGGGGAAGAGACCCAGTACTTC. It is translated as CASSLVGGEETQYF.